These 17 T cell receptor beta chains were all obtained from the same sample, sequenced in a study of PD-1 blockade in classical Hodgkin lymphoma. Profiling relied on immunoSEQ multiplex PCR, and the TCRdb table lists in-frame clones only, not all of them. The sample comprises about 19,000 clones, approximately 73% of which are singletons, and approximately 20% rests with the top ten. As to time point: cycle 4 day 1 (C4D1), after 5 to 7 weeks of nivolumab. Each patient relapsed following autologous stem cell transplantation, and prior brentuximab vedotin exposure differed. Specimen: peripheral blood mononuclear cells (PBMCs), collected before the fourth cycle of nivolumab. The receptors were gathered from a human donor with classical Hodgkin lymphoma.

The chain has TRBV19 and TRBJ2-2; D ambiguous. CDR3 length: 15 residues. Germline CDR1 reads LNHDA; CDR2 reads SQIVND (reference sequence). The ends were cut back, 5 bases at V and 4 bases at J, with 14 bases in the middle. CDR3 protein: CASSFGNPGTGELFF. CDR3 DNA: TGTGCCAGTAGTTTCGGAAATCCGGGCACCGGGGAGCTGTTTTTT.

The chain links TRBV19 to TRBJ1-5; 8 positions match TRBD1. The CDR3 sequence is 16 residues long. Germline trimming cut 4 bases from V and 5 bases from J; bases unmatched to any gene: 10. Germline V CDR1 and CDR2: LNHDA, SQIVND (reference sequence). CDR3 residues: CASSRLPGTGDQPQHF. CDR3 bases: TGTGCCAGTAGTAGGTTGCCCGGGACAGGAGATCAGCCCCAGCATTTT.

CDR3 DNA: TGCAGCGTTGCCGGGGTCACGGGCTATGGCTACACCTTC. It is translated as CSVAGVTGYGYTF. J is TRBJ1-2 and V is TRBV29-1; no firm D call. Trimming left V 4 bases short and J 4 bases short, with 13 bases between. CDR1 and CDR2 from the germline V gene are SQVTM and ANQGSEA. CDR3 length equals 13 residues.

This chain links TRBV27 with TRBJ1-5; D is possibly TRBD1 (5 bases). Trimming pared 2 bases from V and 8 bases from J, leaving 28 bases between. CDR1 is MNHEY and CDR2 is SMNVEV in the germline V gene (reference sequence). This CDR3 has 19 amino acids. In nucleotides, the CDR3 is TGTGCCAGCAGTTTAGGTATGGGGATTGGGCCGGGGCTACGGGAGCCCCAGCATTTT. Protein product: CASSLGMGIGPGLREPQHF.

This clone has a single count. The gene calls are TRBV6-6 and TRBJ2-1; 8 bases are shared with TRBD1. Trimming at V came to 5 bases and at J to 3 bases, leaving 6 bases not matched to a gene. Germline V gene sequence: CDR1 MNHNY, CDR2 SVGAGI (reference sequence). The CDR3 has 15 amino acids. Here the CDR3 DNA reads TGTGCCAGCAGTCCGACAGGGGCTGGCTACAATGAGCAGTTCTTC. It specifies CASSPTGAGYNEQFF.

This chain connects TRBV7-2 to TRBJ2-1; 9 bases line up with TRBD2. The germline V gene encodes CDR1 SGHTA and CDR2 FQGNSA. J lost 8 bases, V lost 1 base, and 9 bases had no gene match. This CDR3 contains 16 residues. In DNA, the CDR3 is TGTGCCAGCAGCTTAGAGAGTAGCGGGAGCGGCGATGAGCAGTTCTTC. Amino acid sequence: CASSLESSGSGDEQFF.

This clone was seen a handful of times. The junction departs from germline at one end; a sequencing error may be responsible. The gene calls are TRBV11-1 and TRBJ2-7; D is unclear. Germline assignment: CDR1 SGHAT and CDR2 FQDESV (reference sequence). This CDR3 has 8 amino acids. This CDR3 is CASSNWEF. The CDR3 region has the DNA TGTGCCAGCAGCAACTGGGAATTC. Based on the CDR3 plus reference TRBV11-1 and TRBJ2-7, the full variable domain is EAEVAQSPRYKITEKSQAVAFWCDPISGHATLYWYRQILGQGPELLVQFQDESVVDDSQLPKDRFSAERLKGVDSTLKIQPAELGDSAMYLCASSNWEFGPGTRLTVT.

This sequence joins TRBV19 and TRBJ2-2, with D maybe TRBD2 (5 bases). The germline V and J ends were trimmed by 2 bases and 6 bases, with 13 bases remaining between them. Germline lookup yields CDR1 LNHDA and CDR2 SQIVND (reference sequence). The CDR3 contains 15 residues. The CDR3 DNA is TGTGCCAGTAGTATACGGGGAGTGATCGCCGGGGAGCTGTTTTTT. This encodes CASSIRGVIAGELFF.

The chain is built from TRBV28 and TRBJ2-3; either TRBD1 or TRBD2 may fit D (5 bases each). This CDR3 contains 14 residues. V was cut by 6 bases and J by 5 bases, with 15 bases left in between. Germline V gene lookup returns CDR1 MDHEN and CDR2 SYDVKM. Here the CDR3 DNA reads TGTGCCAGCAGCGGGGCTCCCTTTGGAGATACGCAGTATTTT. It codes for CASSGAPFGDTQYF.

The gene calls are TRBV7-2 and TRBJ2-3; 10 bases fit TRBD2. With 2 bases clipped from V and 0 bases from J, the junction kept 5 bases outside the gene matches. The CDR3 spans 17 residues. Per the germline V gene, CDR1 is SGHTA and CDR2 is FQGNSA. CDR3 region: CASSLSSGGTSTDTQYF. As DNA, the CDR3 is TGTGCCAGCAGCTTATCTAGCGGGGGCACTAGCACAGATACGCAGTATTTT.

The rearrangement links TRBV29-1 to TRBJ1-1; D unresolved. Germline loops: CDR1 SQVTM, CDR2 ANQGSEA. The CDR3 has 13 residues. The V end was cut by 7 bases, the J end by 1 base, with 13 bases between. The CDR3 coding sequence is TGCAGCGCTAGGGAGGCCGCGAACACTGAAGCTTTCTTT. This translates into CSAREAANTEAFF. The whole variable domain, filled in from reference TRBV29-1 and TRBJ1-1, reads SAVISQKPSRDICQRGTSLTIQCQVDSQVTMMFWYRQQPGQSLTLIATANQGSEATYESGFVIDKFPISRPNLTFSTLTVSNMSPEDSSIYLCSAREAANTEAFFGQGTRLTVV.

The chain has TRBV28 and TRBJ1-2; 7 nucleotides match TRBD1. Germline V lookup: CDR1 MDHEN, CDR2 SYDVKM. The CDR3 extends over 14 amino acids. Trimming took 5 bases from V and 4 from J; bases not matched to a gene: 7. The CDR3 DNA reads TGTGCCAGCAGTGGCGGAGGGGGCTCCTATGGCTACACCTTC. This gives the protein CASSGGGGSYGYTF.

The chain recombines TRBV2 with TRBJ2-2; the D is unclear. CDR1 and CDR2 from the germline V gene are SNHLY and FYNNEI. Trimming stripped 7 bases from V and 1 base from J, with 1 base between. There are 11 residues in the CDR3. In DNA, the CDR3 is TGTGCCAGCAAGAACACCGGGGAGCTGTTTTTT. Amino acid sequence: CASKNTGELFF. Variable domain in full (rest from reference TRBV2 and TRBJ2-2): EPEVTQTPSHQVTQMGQEVILRCVPISNHLYFYWYRQILGQKVEFLVSFYNNEISEKSEIFDDQFSVERPDGSNFTLKIRSTKLEDSAMYFCASKNTGELFFGEGSRLTVL.

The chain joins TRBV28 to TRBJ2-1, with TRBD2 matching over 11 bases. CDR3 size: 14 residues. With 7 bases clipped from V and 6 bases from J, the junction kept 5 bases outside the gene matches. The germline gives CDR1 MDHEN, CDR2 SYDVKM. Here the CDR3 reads CASTPGLAVNEQFF. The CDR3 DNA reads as TGTGCCAGCACGCCGGGACTAGCGGTCAATGAGCAGTTCTTC.

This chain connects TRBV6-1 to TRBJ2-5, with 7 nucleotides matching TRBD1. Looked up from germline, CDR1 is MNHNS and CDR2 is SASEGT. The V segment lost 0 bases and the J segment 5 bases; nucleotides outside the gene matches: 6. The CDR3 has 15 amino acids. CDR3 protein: CASSEATGVWETQYF. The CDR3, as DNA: TGTGCCAGCAGTGAAGCCACAGGGGTCTGGGAGACCCAGTACTTC.

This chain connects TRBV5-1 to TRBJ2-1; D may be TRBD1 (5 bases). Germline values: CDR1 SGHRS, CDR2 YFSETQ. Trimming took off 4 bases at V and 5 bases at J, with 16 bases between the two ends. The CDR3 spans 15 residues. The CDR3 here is CASSLGRRAHNEQFF. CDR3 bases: TGCGCCAGCAGCCTCGGGCGCAGGGCCCACAATGAGCAGTTCTTC.

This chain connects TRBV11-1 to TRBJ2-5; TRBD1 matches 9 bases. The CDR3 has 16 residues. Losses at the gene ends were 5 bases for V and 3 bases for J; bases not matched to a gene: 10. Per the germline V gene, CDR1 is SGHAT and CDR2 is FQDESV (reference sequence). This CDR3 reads CASSGHRDRVKETQYF. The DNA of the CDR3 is TGTGCCAGCAGCGGACATAGGGACAGGGTAAAAGAGACCCAGTACTTC.